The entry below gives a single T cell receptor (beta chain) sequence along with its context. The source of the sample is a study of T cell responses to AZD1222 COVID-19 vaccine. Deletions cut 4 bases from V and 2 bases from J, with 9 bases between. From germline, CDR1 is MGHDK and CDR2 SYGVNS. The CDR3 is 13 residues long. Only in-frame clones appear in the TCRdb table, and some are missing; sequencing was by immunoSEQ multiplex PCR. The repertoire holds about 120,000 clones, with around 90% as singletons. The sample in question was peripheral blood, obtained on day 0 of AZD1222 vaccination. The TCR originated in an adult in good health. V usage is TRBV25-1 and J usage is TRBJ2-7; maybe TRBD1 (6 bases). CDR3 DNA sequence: TGTGCCAGCAGTGTTACAGGGACCTACGAGCAGTACTTC. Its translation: CASSVTGTYEQYF.